A selection of T cell receptor beta chains follows, all from one sample in a study of T cells after yellow fever vaccination. TCRdb re-analysed the 5' RACE reads in MiXCR, keeping a single row per CDR3 protein. The repertoire holds approximately 340,000 distinct CDR3 sequences, with 8.5% to 9% as singletons. This material consisted of PBMCs, taken on the day of the first yellow fever vaccination. The receptors stem from a man between 18 and 29 years old who received the YFV17D yellow fever vaccine. The CDR3 runs from the conserved cysteine through the conserved F or W. D genes are given only for firm matches. Part of the rows lack a size; the others show once, few, many or a class for expanded clones.

v_gene: TRBV5-5
d_gene: .
len: 15
j_gene: TRBJ2-6
abundance: .
CDR3nt: TGTGCCAGCAGCACCGGGGGATCTGGGGCCAACGTCCTGACTTTC
CDR3aa: CASSTGGSGANVLTF

v_gene: TRBV12-3/TRBV12-4
d_gene: .
len: 11
j_gene: TRBJ2-1
abundance: many
CDR3nt: TGTGCCAGCAGTAATTACAATGAGCAGTTCTTC
CDR3aa: CASSNYNEQFF

v_gene: TRBV6-1
d_gene: .
len: 18
j_gene: TRBJ2-1
abundance: .
CDR3nt: TGTGCCAGCAGGAAGCGTAAGGCGGGGGCGAGGTCCTACAATGAGCAGTTCTTC
CDR3aa: CASRKRKAGARSYNEQFF

v_gene: TRBV25-1
d_gene: .
len: 11
j_gene: TRBJ2-1
abundance: .
CDR3nt: TGTGCCAGCACGGGGGACAATGAGCAGTTCTTC
CDR3aa: CASTGDNEQFF

v_gene: TRBV7-2
d_gene: TRBD2
len: 15
j_gene: TRBJ2-7
abundance: .
CDR3nt: TGTGCCAGCAGCTTAGCCAGCAGCGGGGGGGACGAGCAGTACTTC
CDR3aa: CASSLASSGGDEQYF

v_gene: TRBV11-2
d_gene: .
len: 15
j_gene: TRBJ1-1
abundance: .
CDR3nt: TGTGCCAGCAGCTTAAGGGGGGAGGGGATCACTGAAGCTTTCTTT
CDR3aa: CASSLRGEGITEAFF

v_gene: TRBV14
d_gene: TRBD1
len: 15
j_gene: TRBJ1-1
abundance: few
CDR3nt: TGTGCCAGCAGCCGTGTACAGGGGACGAACACTGAAGCTTTCTTT
CDR3aa: CASSRVQGTNTEAFF

v_gene: TRBV19
d_gene: .
len: 11
j_gene: TRBJ2-1
abundance: few
CDR3nt: TGTGCCAGTAAGCGAGGGAATGAGCAGTTCTTC
CDR3aa: CASKRGNEQFF

v_gene: TRBV5-1
d_gene: .
len: 16
j_gene: TRBJ2-7
abundance: .
CDR3nt: TGCGCCAGCAGCTTGGGGCATGGGGCCTGGACCTACGAGCAGTACTTC
CDR3aa: CASSLGHGAWTYEQYF

v_gene: TRBV3-1
d_gene: TRBD2
len: 15
j_gene: TRBJ2-2
abundance: .
CDR3nt: TGTGCCAGCACGCCTCGCGGGGGGGCAACCGGGGAGCTGTTTTTT
CDR3aa: CASTPRGGATGELFF

v_gene: TRBV14
d_gene: .
len: 13
j_gene: TRBJ1-4
abundance: .
CDR3nt: TGTGCCAGCAGCCGAGCAGGGAATGAAAAACTGTTTTTT
CDR3aa: CASSRAGNEKLFF

v_gene: TRBV3-1
d_gene: .
len: 17
j_gene: TRBJ1-2
abundance: .
CDR3nt: TGTGCCAGCAGCCAAGGTGCCCAGAACCTCGCTAACTATGGCTACACCTTC
CDR3aa: CASSQGAQNLANYGYTF

v_gene: TRBV2
d_gene: .
len: 12
j_gene: TRBJ2-3
abundance: .
CDR3nt: TGTGCCAGCAGTGAAGTAGGAGATACGCAGTATTTT
CDR3aa: CASSEVGDTQYF

v_gene: TRBV12-3/TRBV12-4
d_gene: .
len: 12
j_gene: TRBJ2-5
abundance: many
CDR3nt: TGTGCCAGCAGTGGGACGTGGGAGACCCAGTACTTC
CDR3aa: CASSGTWETQYF

v_gene: TRBV5-4
d_gene: .
len: 12
j_gene: TRBJ1-1
abundance: few
CDR3nt: TGTGCCAGCAGCCCTGGACAGCGTGAAGCTTTCTTT
CDR3aa: CASSPGQREAFF

v_gene: TRBV7-3
d_gene: TRBD2
len: 16
j_gene: TRBJ2-3
abundance: .
CDR3nt: TGTGCCAGCAGCTTATTTGGGACTAGTTTGCCAGATACGCAGTATTTT
CDR3aa: CASSLFGTSLPDTQYF

v_gene: TRBV6-5
d_gene: .
len: 17
j_gene: TRBJ2-6
abundance: .
CDR3nt: TGTGCCAGCAGCAGGGGACTTATGAGCTCTGGGGCCAACGTCCTGACTTTC
CDR3aa: CASSRGLMSSGANVLTF

v_gene: TRBV27
d_gene: .
len: 15
j_gene: TRBJ1-5
abundance: .
CDR3nt: TGTGCCAGCAGTTTAGGGCCAGGGGCTAATCAGCCCCAGCATTTT
CDR3aa: CASSLGPGANQPQHF

v_gene: TRBV10-3
d_gene: .
len: 15
j_gene: TRBJ2-6
abundance: .
CDR3nt: TGTGCCATCAGTGTCGCCGACTCTGGGGCCAACGTCCTGACTTTC
CDR3aa: CAISVADSGANVLTF

v_gene: TRBV28
d_gene: .
len: 12
j_gene: TRBJ2-3
abundance: .
CDR3nt: TGTGCCAGCTGGCAGGGCACAGATACGCAGTATTTT
CDR3aa: CASWQGTDTQYF

v_gene: TRBV7-6
d_gene: TRBD2
len: 17
j_gene: TRBJ2-3
abundance: .
CDR3nt: TGTGCCAGCAGCAGTACTAGCGGGGGGGCGAGTGGAGATACGCAGTATTTT
CDR3aa: CASSSTSGGASGDTQYF

v_gene: TRBV12-3/TRBV12-4
d_gene: .
len: 11
j_gene: TRBJ1-4
abundance: .
CDR3nt: TGTGCCAGCAGTCAGGGGCTAAAACTGTTTTTT
CDR3aa: CASSQGLKLFF

v_gene: TRBV5-1
d_gene: .
len: 16
j_gene: TRBJ1-1
abundance: .
CDR3nt: TGCGCCAGCAGCTTCTACCCATCCTCCAGCGGCACTGAAGCTTTCTTT
CDR3aa: CASSFYPSSSGTEAFF

v_gene: TRBV7-2
d_gene: .
len: 15
j_gene: TRBJ2-4
abundance: .
CDR3nt: TGTGCCAGCAGCCCCTATTTCTTAGCCAAAAACATTCAGTACTTC
CDR3aa: CASSPYFLAKNIQYF

v_gene: TRBV6-5
d_gene: .
len: 12
j_gene: TRBJ1-1
abundance: .
CDR3nt: TGTGCCAGCAGAAGAGTAAACACTGAAGCTTTCTTT
CDR3aa: CASRRVNTEAFF

v_gene: TRBV6-4
d_gene: .
len: 14
j_gene: TRBJ1-2
abundance: few
CDR3nt: TGTGCCAGCAGAGTTCAGGCGGGCTACTATGGCTACACCTTC
CDR3aa: CASRVQAGYYGYTF

v_gene: TRBV11-2
d_gene: .
len: 15
j_gene: TRBJ2-3
abundance: .
CDR3nt: TGTGCCAGCAGCTTGACAGCAAGCCCCCAAGATACGCAGTATTTT
CDR3aa: CASSLTASPQDTQYF

v_gene: TRBV4-2
d_gene: .
len: 14
j_gene: TRBJ2-3
abundance: few
CDR3nt: TGTGCCAGCAGCCAAGATAAGAGGGGACTCGCGCAGTATTTT
CDR3aa: CASSQDKRGLAQYF

v_gene: TRBV10-2
d_gene: TRBD1
len: 15
j_gene: TRBJ1-2
abundance: .
CDR3nt: TGCGCCAGCAGTGATTCAGGGGGGACTAACTATGGCTACACCTTC
CDR3aa: CASSDSGGTNYGYTF

v_gene: TRBV9
d_gene: TRBD2
len: 17
j_gene: TRBJ2-2
abundance: .
CDR3nt: TGTGCCAGCAGCGTAGGGAGCGGGGGGGCTTACACCGGGGAGCTGTTTTTT
CDR3aa: CASSVGSGGAYTGELFF

v_gene: TRBV3-1
d_gene: TRBD1
len: 14
j_gene: TRBJ2-2
abundance: .
CDR3nt: TGTGCCAGCAGCCCAGGGGGCTTCACCGGGGAGCTGTTTTTT
CDR3aa: CASSPGGFTGELFF

v_gene: TRBV7-2
d_gene: .
len: 14
j_gene: TRBJ2-2
abundance: .
CDR3nt: TGTGCCAGCAGCTTAAGGCCAACCGCCGGGGAGCTGTTTTTT
CDR3aa: CASSLRPTAGELFF

v_gene: TRBV29-1
d_gene: .
len: 12
j_gene: TRBJ1-1
abundance: many
CDR3nt: TGCAGCGTTTCAAGAATGAACACTGAAGCTTTCTTT
CDR3aa: CSVSRMNTEAFF

v_gene: TRBV28
d_gene: .
len: 16
j_gene: TRBJ1-3
abundance: many
CDR3nt: TGTGCCAGCAGCGGGCCGCAGAGCGTCGTGGGAAACACCATATATTTT
CDR3aa: CASSGPQSVVGNTIYF

v_gene: TRBV7-9
d_gene: TRBD1
len: 15
j_gene: TRBJ2-5
abundance: few
CDR3nt: TGTGCCAGCAGCTTGGTGACAGGGGGCGTTGAGACCCAGTACTTC
CDR3aa: CASSLVTGGVETQYF

v_gene: TRBV7-2
d_gene: TRBD2
len: 15
j_gene: TRBJ2-1
abundance: few
CDR3nt: TGTGCCAGCAGCTTAGATCGGGGGGGCCTGAATGAGCAGTTCTTC
CDR3aa: CASSLDRGGLNEQFF

v_gene: TRBV6-1
d_gene: .
len: 14
j_gene: TRBJ1-3
abundance: few
CDR3nt: TGTGCCAGCAGCCCCTCCCATTCTGGAAACACCATATATTTT
CDR3aa: CASSPSHSGNTIYF

v_gene: TRBV6-2/TRBV6-3
d_gene: .
len: 15
j_gene: TRBJ1-1
abundance: few
CDR3nt: TGTGCCAGCAGTCGACTTCGCAACTGGAACACTGAAGCTTTCTTT
CDR3aa: CASSRLRNWNTEAFF

v_gene: TRBV6-1
d_gene: .
len: 13
j_gene: TRBJ1-6
abundance: few
CDR3nt: TGTGCCAGCAGTCAGGGCAATCATTCACCCCTCCACTTT
CDR3aa: CASSQGNHSPLHF

v_gene: TRBV11-2
d_gene: .
len: 14
j_gene: TRBJ2-5
abundance: many
CDR3nt: TGTGCCAGCAGCTTAGGCCTTTACCAAGAGACCCAGTACTTC
CDR3aa: CASSLGLYQETQYF

v_gene: TRBV5-1
d_gene: .
len: 12
j_gene: TRBJ2-5
abundance: .
CDR3nt: TGCGCCAGCTACGGTTCCAAAGAGACCCAGTACTTC
CDR3aa: CASYGSKETQYF

v_gene: TRBV5-1
d_gene: .
len: 15
j_gene: TRBJ1-1
abundance: many
CDR3nt: TGCGCCAGCAGCTTGGAGGGTGGGGGTGGAGCTGAAGCTTTCTTT
CDR3aa: CASSLEGGGGAEAFF

v_gene: TRBV28
d_gene: .
len: 14
j_gene: TRBJ2-5
abundance: .
CDR3nt: TGTGCCAGCACCTTTCGCGGGGATGAAGAGACCCAGTACTTC
CDR3aa: CASTFRGDEETQYF

v_gene: TRBV21-1
d_gene: .
len: 15
j_gene: TRBJ1-5
abundance: few
CDR3nt: TGTGCCAGCAGCTCGGACAGGAATAGCAATCAGCCCCAGCATTTT
CDR3aa: CASSSDRNSNQPQHF